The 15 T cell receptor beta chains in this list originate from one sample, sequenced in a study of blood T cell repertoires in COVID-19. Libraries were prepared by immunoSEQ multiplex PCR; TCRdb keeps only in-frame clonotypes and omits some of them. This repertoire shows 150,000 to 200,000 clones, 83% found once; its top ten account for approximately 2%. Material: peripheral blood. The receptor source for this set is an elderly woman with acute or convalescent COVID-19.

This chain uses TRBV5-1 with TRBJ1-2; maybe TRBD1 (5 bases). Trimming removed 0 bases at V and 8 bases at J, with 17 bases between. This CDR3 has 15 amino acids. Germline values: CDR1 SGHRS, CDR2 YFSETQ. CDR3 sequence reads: CASSLEGAGREGYTF. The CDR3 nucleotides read TGCGCCAGCAGCTTGGAGGGCGCAGGGAGGGAAGGCTACACCTTC.

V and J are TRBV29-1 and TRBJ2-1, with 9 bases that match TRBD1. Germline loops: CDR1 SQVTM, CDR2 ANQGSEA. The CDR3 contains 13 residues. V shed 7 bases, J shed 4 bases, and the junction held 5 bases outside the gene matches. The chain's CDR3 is CSATGGAYNEQFF. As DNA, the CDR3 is TGCAGCGCCACAGGGGGCGCGTACAATGAGCAGTTCTTC.

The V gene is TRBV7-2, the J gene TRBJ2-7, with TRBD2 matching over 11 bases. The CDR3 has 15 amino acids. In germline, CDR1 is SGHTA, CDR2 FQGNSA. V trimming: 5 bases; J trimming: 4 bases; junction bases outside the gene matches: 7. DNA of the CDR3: TGTGCCAGCAGCCCCTCTAGCGGGGGGCCGTACGAGCAGTACTTC. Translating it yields CASSPSSGGPYEQYF.

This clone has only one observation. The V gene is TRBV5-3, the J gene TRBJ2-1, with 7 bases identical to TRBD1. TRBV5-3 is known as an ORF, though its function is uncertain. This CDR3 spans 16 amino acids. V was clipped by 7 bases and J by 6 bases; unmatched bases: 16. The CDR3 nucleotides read TGTGCCAGAGGTATATTCTCAGGGGGTTCGGGCAATGAGCAGTTCTTC. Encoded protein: CARGIFSGGSGNEQFF.

The CDR3 region has the DNA TGTGCCAGCAGTTACTCGGGACAAGCTTACAATGAGCAGTTCTTC. This encodes CASSYSGQAYNEQFF. The chain combines TRBV6-6 with TRBJ2-1; D is perhaps TRBD1 (6 bases). V lost 0 bases and J lost 4, with 10 bases in between. The CDR3 runs to 15 residues. Germline V gives CDR1 MNHNY, CDR2 SVGAGI (reference sequence).

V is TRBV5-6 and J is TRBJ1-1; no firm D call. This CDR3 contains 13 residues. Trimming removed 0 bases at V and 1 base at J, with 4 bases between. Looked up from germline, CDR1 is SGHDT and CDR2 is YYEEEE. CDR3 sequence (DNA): TGTGCCAGCAGCTTGGTAAAGAACACTGAAGCTTTCTTT. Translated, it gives CASSLVKNTEAFF.

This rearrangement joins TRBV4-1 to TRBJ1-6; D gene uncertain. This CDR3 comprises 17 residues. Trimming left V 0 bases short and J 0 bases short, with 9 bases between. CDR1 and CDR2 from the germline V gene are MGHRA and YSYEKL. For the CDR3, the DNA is TGCGCCAGCAGCCAAGATGTAGGGAGCTCCTATAATTCACCCCTCCACTTT. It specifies CASSQDVGSSYNSPLHF.

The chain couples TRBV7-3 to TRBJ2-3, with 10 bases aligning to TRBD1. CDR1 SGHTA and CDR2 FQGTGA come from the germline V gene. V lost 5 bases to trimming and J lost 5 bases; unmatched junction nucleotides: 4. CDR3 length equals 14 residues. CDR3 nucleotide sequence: TGTGCCAGCAGCGTGGACAGGGGGAGAGATACGCAGTATTTT. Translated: CASSVDRGRDTQYF.

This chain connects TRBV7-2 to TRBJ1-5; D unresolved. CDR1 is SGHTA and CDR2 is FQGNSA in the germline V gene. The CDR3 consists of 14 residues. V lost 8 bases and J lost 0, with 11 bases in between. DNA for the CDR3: TGTGCCAGCTCCTCGGTCACTAGCAATCAGCCCCAGCATTTT. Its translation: CASSSVTSNQPQHF.

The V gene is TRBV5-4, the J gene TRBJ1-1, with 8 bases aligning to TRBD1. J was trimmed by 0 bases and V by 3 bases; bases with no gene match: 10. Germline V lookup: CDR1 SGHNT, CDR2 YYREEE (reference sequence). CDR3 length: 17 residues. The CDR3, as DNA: TGTGCCAGCAGCTCTAACAGGGGGACCCGTATGAACACTGAAGCTTTCTTT. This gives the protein CASSSNRGTRMNTEAFF. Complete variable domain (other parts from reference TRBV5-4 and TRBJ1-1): ETGVTQSPTHLIKTRGQQVTLRCSSQSGHNTVSWYQQALGQGPQFIFQYYREEENGRGNFPPRFSGLQFPNYSSELNVNALELDDSALYLCASSSNRGTRMNTEAFFGQGTRLTVV.

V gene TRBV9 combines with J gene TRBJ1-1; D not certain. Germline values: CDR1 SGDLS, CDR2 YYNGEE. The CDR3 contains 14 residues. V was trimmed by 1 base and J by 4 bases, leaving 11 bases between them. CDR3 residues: CASSVQAQGTEAFF. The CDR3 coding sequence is TGTGCCAGCAGCGTACAGGCTCAAGGCACTGAAGCTTTCTTT.

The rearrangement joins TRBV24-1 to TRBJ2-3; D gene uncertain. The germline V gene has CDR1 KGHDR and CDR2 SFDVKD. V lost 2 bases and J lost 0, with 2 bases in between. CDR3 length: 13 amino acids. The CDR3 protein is CATSDSSTDTQYF. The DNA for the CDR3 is TGTGCCACCAGTGATTCAAGCACAGATACGCAGTATTTT.

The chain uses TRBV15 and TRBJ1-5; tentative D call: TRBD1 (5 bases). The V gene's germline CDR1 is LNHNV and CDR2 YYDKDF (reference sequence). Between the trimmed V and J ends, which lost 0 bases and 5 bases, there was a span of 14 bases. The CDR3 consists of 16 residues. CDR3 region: CATSRDLGTPHQPQHF. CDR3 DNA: TGTGCCACCAGCAGAGATCTGGGGACTCCACATCAGCCCCAGCATTTT.

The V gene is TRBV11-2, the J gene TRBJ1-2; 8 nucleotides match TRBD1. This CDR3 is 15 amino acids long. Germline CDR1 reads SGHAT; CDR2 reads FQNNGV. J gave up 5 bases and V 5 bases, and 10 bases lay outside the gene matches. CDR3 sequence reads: CASSRWGQEKYGYTF. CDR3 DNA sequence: TGTGCCAGCAGCCGTTGGGGACAGGAAAAATATGGCTACACCTTC.

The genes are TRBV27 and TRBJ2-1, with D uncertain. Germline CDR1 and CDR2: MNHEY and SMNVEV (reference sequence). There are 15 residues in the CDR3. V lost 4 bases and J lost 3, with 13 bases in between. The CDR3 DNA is TGTGCCAGCAGTTCCGAGCCACGCCTCTACAATGAGCAGTTCTTC. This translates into CASSSEPRLYNEQFF.